This T cell receptor beta chain was found in a study of cytomegalovirus exposure and HLA in healthy donors. Though nominally healthy at sampling, donors likely had unrecorded immune exposures. To note about this clone: Antigen: not known.

Trimming removed 5 bases at V and 0 bases at J, with 8 bases between. The length of the CDR3 is 13 residues. Per the germline V gene, CDR1 is SEHNR and CDR2 is FQNEAQ (reference sequence). 13 Jbeta primers and 60 Vbeta primers were used for the PCR. Under the authors' procedure: Later, some 79 million unique TCR beta chains were counted in an analysis, and some 10 million of them were shared. Generated by immunoSEQ multiplex PCR, the TCRdb table keeps only in-frame clones and is missing some. Clonal size and the V and J genes are those of that table, whereas D and trimming came from the DNA. This sample has about 100,000 clones; approximately 80% occur once, and the top ten carry 3.5% to 4.5%. Notes on the study in general: The authors later found HLA-associated TCR beta chains more clonally expanded than equally common others. Reported results showed that the classifier diagnosed cytomegalovirus status with high specificity and sensitivity.

The chain employs TRBV7-9 and TRBJ2-7; D is uncertain. The sequenced sample consisted of PBMCs. The origin of this receptor is a female donor in good health and CMV-seropositive. CDR3 sequence: CASSIQSSYEQYF. The CDR3 DNA sequence: TGTGCCAGCAGCATACAAAGCTCCTACGAGCAGTACTTC.